This TCR beta chain stems from a study of T cells in Graves' hyperthyroidism and ophthalmopathy. Study-wide results and limits: In validation, the model predicted ophthalmopathy. These predictions came a median roughly six months before onset. Blood held most thyroid clonotypes expanded above 0.001 frequency.

About this clonotype itself: As yet, its antigen is unknown.

Ophthalmopathy patients had moderate-to-severe active disease, CAS ≥3, NOSPECS ≥4, and disease duration under 3 months. Investigators excluded patients with uncontrolled infection, other autoimmune disease, pregnancy or lactation. Amplification yielded TCR beta CDR3 regions, with RNA transcripts as the source. Carried out on the TCR CDR3, a first-round RT-PCR used the HTBI primer set. TCRdb reanalysed the multiplex PCR reads using MiXCR and keeps one entry per CDR3 protein. The sample lists hundreds of thousands of distinct CDR3 sequences; roughly 14% were seen once. V gave up 2 bases and J gave up 4 bases, with 14 bases separating them. The germline V gene has CDR1 SGDLS and CDR2 YYNGEE. This CDR3 region has 15 residues.

The TCR originated in a woman in her fifties or sixties with Graves' ophthalmopathy. The source material was blood. The chain combines TRBV9 with TRBJ2-3; no reliable D call. The CDR3: CASSVVSIPPDTQYF. The DNA for the CDR3 is TGTGCCAGCAGCGTGGTTAGCATCCCCCCAGATACGCAGTATTTT.